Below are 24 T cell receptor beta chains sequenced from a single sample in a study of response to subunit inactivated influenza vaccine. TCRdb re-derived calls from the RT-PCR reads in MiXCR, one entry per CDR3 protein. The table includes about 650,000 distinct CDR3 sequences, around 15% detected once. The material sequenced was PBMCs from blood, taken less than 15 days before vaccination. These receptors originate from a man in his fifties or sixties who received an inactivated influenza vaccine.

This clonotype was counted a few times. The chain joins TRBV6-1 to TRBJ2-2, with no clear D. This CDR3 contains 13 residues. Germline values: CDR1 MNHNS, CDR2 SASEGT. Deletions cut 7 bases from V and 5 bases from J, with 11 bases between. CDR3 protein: CASIAEKTGELFF. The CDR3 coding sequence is TGTGCCAGCATTGCGGAGAAAACCGGGGAGCTGTTTTTT.

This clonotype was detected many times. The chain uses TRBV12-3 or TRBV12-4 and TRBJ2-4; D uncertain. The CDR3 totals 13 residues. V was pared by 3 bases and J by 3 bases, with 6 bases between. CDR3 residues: CASSFFDKNIQYF. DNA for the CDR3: TGTGCCAGCAGTTTTTTTGACAAAAACATTCAGTACTTC.

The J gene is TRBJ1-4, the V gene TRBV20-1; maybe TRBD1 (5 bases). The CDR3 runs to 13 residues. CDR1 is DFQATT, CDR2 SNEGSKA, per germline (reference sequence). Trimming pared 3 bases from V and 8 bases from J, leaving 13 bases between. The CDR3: CSASGPGPEKLFF. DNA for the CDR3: TGCAGTGCTAGCGGGCCGGGACCAGAAAAACTGTTTTTT.

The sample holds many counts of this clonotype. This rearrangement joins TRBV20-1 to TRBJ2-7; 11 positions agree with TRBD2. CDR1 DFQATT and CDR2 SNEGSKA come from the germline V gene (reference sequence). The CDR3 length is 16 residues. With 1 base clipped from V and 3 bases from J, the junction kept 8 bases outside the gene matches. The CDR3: CSARGGSGRAFYEQYF. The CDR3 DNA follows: TGCAGTGCTAGAGGGGGTAGCGGGAGGGCCTTCTACGAGCAGTACTTC.

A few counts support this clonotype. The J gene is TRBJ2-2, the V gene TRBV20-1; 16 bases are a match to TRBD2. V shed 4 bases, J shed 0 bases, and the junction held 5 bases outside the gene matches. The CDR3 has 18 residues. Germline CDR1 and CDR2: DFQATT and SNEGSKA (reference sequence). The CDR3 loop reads CSATPGLAGGPNTGELFF. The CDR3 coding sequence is TGCAGTGCTACGCCGGGACTAGCGGGAGGGCCGAACACCGGGGAGCTGTTTTTT.

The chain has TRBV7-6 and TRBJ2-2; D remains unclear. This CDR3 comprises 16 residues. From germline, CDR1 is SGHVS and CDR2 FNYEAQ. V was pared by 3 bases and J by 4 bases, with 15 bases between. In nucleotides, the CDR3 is TGTGCCAGCAGCTTGACGACTTCCTTGAGCACCGGGGAGCTGTTTTTT. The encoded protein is CASSLTTSLSTGELFF.

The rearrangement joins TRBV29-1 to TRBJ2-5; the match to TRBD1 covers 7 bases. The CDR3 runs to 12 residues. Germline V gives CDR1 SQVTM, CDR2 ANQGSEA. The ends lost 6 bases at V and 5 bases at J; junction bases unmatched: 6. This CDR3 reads CSVKGAGETQYF. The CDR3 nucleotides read TGCAGCGTAAAGGGGGCTGGGGAGACCCAGTACTTC. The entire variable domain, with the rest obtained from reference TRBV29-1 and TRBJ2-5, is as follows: SAVISQKPSRDICQRGTSLTIQCQVDSQVTMMFWYRQQPGQSLTLIATANQGSEATYESGFVIDKFPISRPNLTFSTLTVSNMSPEDSSIYLCSVKGAGETQYFGPGTRLLVL.

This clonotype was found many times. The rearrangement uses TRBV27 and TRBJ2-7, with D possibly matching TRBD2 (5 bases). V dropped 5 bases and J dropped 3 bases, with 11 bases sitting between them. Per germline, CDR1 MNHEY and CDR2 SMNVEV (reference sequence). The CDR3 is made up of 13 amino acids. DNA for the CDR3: TGTGCCAGCAGTGCCCAACTAGGCTACGAGCAGTACTTC. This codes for CASSAQLGYEQYF.

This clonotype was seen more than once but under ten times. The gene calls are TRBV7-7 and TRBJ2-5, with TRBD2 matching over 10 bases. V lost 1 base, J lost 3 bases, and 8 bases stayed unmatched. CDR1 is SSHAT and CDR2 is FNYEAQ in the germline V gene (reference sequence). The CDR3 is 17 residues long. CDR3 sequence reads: CASSLGDGTSAEETQYF. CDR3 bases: TGTGCCAGCAGCTTAGGTGATGGGACTAGCGCAGAAGAGACCCAGTACTTC.

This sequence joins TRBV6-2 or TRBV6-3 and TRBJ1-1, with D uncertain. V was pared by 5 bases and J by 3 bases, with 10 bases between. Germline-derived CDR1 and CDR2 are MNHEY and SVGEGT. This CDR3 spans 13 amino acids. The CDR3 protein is CASSPDGYTEAFF. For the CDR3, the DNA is TGTGCCAGCAGTCCGGACGGGTACACTGAAGCTTTCTTT.

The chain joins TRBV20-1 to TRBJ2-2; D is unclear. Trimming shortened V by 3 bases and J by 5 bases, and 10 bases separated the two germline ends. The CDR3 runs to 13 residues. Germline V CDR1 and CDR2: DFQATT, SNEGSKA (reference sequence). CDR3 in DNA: TGCAGTGCTAGGCCGAGCGTTACCGGGGAGCTGTTTTTT. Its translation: CSARPSVTGELFF.

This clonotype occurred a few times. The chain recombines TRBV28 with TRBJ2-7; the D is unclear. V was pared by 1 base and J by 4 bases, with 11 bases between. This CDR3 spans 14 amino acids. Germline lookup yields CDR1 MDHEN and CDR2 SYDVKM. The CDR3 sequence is CASSLSYTRYEQYF. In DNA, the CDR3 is TGTGCCAGCAGTTTATCGTATACCCGGTACGAGCAGTACTTC.

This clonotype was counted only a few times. The CDR3 DNA is TGCAGTGCTAGTCGCCTTAAGGGCACCTCCTATGGCTACACCTTC. Amino acid sequence: CSASRLKGTSYGYTF. V gene TRBV20-1 combines with J gene TRBJ1-2; D remains ambiguous. With 3 bases removed from V and 4 bases from J, the gap between germline ends came to 18 bases. The CDR3 extends over 15 amino acids. CDR1 is DFQATT, CDR2 SNEGSKA, per germline (reference sequence).

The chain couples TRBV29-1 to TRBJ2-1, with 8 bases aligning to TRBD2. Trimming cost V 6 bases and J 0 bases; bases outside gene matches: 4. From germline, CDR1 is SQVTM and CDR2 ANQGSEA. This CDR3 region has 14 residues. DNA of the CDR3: TGCAGCGTCCATAGCGGGACCTCCTACAATGAGCAGTTCTTC. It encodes CSVHSGTSYNEQFF.

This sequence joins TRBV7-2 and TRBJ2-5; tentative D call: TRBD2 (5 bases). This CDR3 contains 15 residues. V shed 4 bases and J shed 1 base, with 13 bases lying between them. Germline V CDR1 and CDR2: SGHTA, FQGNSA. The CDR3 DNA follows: TGTGCCAGCAGCTCTCTCCGGGGTTTCCAAGAGACCCAGTACTTC. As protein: CASSSLRGFQETQYF.

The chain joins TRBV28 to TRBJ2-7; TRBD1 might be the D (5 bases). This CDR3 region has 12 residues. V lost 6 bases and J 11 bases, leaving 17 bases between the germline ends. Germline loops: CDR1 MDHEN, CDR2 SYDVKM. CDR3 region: CASRRAGPRKYF. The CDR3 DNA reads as TGTGCCAGCAGGAGAGCAGGGCCTAGGAAGTACTTC.

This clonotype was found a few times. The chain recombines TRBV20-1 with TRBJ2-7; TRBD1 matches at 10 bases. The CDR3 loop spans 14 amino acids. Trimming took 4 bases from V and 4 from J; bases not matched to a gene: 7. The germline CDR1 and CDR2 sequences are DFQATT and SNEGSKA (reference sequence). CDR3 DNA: TGCAGTGCTATGAACCGGGACAGGGGATACGAGCAGTACTTC. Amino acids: CSAMNRDRGYEQYF.

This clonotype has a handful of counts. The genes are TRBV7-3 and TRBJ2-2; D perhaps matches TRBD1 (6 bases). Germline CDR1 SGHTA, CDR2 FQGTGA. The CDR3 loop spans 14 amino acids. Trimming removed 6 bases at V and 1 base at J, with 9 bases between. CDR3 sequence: CASRRTVNTGELFF. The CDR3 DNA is TGTGCCAGCAGACGGACAGTGAACACCGGGGAGCTGTTTTTT.

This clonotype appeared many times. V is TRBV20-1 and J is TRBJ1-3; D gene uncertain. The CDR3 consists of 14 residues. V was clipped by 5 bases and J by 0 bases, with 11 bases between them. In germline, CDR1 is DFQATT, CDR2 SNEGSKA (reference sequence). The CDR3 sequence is CSAFGVSSGNTIYF. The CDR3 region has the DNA TGCAGTGCTTTCGGGGTTAGCTCTGGAAACACCATATATTTT.

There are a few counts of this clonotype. The CDR3 bases are TGTGCCAGCTCACCACACCATACTAGCTTTTACAATGAGCAGTTCTTC. Its translation is CASSPHHTSFYNEQFF. This chain uses TRBV18 with TRBJ2-1, with D possibly being TRBD2 (6 bases). Trimming pared 1 base from V and 4 bases from J, leaving 14 bases between. There are 16 residues in the CDR3. Germline CDR1 reads KGHSH; CDR2 reads LQKENI.

This chain's CDR3 is CSATEGPPGTQYF. The CDR3 DNA follows: TGCAGTGCTACTGAGGGGCCGCCGGGTACGCAGTATTTT. The V gene is TRBV20-1, the J gene TRBJ2-3, with D perhaps assigned TRBD1 or TRBD2 (5 bases each). The CDR3 spans 13 residues. Per the germline V gene, CDR1 is DFQATT and CDR2 is SNEGSKA (reference sequence). Trimming took 4 bases from V and 8 from J, leaving 16 bases between them.

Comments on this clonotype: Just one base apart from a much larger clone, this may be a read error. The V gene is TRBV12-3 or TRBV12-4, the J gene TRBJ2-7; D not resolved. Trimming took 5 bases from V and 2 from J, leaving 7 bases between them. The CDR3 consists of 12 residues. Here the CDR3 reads CASSIDPYEQYF. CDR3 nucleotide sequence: TGTGCCAGCAGTATAGATCCCTACGAGCAGTACTTC.

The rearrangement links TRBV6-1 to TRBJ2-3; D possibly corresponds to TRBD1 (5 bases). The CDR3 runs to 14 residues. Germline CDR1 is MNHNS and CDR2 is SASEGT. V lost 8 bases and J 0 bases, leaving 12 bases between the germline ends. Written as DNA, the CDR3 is TGTGCCAGCGGTGTTAGGGGTAGCACAGATACGCAGTATTTT. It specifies CASGVRGSTDTQYF.

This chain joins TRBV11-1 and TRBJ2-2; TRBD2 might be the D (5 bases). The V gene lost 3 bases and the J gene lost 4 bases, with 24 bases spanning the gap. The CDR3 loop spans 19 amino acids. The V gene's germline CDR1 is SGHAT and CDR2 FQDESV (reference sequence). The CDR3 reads CASSFYFGGGDRGTGELFF. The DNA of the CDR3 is TGTGCCAGCAGCTTTTACTTTGGAGGCGGCGATCGGGGCACCGGGGAGCTGTTTTTT. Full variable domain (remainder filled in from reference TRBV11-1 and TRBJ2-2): EAEVAQSPRYKITEKSQAVAFWCDPISGHATLYWYRQILGQGPELLVQFQDESVVDDSQLPKDRFSAERLKGVDSTLKIQPAELGDSAMYLCASSFYFGGGDRGTGELFFGEGSRLTVL.